The clone carrying this TCR beta chain was counted at least ten times. Its antigen is undetermined. The sample belongs to a study of T-cell reconstitution after alpha-beta-depleted transplantation in children. Notes on the study in general: At the one-year point after transplant, T-cell counts and TCRbeta diversity were found to come mostly from T cells that had been newly produced. By about two months after transplant, alpha-beta T cells reportedly arose from several hundred graft clones that had expanded.

The germline V gene has CDR1 LGHNA and CDR2 YNFKEQ. V dropped 2 bases and J dropped 1 base, with 20 bases sitting between them. This CDR3 contains 18 residues. Construction of the TCRbeta library involved unique molecular identifiers. MiXCR was run by TCRdb on the PCR reads, yielding one entry per CDR3 protein. Of 90,000 to 120,000 distinct CDR3 sequences in the sample, approximately 6.6% are singletons; the top ten hold about 23%. The clonotype originates from a male patient between 2 and 9 years old who had a stem cell transplant for acute lymphoblastic leukemia, so the T cells may come from the graft donor. The chain employs TRBV4-2 and TRBJ1-1; no reliable D call. Here the sequenced sample was PBMCs, mostly from graft donor cells, taken 360 days after TCRalphabeta/CD19-depleted stem cell transplant. Here the CDR3 reads CASSQHKKIRVPNTEAFF. CDR3 nucleotides: TGTGCCAGCAGCCAACACAAAAAGATAAGGGTGCCGAACACTGAAGCTTTCTTT.